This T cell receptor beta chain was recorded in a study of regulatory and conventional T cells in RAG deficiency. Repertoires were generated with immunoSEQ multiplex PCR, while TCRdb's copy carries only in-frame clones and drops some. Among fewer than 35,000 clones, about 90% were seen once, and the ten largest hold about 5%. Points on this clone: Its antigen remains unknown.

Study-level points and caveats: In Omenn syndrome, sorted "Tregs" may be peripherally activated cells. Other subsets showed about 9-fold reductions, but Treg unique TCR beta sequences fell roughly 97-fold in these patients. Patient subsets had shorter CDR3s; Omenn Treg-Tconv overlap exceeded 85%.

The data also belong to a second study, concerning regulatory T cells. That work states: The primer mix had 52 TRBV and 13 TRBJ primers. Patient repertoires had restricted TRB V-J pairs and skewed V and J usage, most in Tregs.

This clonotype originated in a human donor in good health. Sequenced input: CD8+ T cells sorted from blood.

The CDR3 DNA follows: TGTGCCAGCTCACCACCAACAGGGGAGGGCTATGGCTACACCTTC. Encoded protein: CASSPPTGEGYGYTF. The chain carries TRBV18 and TRBJ1-2; 7 positions match TRBD1. The CDR3 is 15 amino acids. Germline trimming cut 0 bases from V and 4 bases from J; bases unmatched to any gene: 5. Germline V CDR1 and CDR2: KGHSH, LQKENI.